Below are 28 T cell receptor beta chains sequenced from a single sample in a study of T cells in Graves' hyperthyroidism and ophthalmopathy (dated by TCRdb to the late 2010s). Libraries came from multiplex PCR. Sequencing took place on an Illumina HiSeq 2000. TCR beta CDR3 regions were amplified from RNA transcripts. For the first round of RT-PCR on the TCR CDR3, the HTBI primer set was used together with the Qiagen OneStep RT-PCR kit. TCRdb applied fastp at Q25 and MiXCR to the public reads, then kept only in-frame beta chains. Rows merge per CDR3 protein into single entries with the most common DNA and genes. The sample data list 250,000 to 350,000 distinct CDR3 sequences, and approximately 17% of these were observed just once. Jointly, the top ten make up around 58% of the sample. The sample consisted of blood. The receptor source for this set is a woman aged 60-70 years with Graves' ophthalmopathy.

About this clonotype itself: This could be a read error, since a much larger clone is one nucleotide away. The chain links TRBV2 to TRBJ2-5, with 10 bases lining up with TRBD2. Germline values: CDR1 SNHLY, CDR2 FYNNEI. Losses at the gene ends were 8 bases for V and 7 bases for J; bases not matched to a gene: 25. The CDR3 is 19 residues long. For the CDR3, the DNA is TGTGCCAGCCCAATCGTTGGGCTAGCGGGGGCCCAAGGGGAAGGGACCCAGTACTTC. Amino acids: CASPIVGLAGAQGEGTQYF. Variable domain in full (rest from reference TRBV2 and TRBJ2-5): EPEVTQTPSHQVTQMGQEVILRCVPISNHLYFYWYRQILGQKVEFLVSFYNNEISEKSEIFDDQFSVERPDGSNFTLKIRSTKLEDSAMYFCASPIVGLAGAQGEGTQYFGPGTRLLVL.

This sequence joins TRBV7-9 and TRBJ2-2, with D perhaps matching TRBD2 (5 bases). Germline-derived CDR1 and CDR2 are SEHNR and FQNEAQ (reference sequence). This CDR3 has 14 residues. V was cut by 2 bases and J by 7 bases, with 11 bases left in between. CDR3: CASSLTRDGGELFF. The CDR3, as DNA: TGTGCCAGCAGCTTAACTAGAGATGGCGGGGAGCTGTTTTTT.

The chain uses TRBV30 and TRBJ1-5, with 9 nucleotides matching TRBD1. The CDR3 contains 15 residues. Germline trimming cut 2 bases from V and 6 bases from J; bases unmatched to any gene: 8. Germline-derived CDR1 and CDR2 are GTSNPN and SVGIG (reference sequence). CDR3 region: CAWSINRGRGQPQHF. CDR3 sequence (DNA): TGTGCCTGGAGTATAAACAGGGGGCGAGGTCAGCCCCAGCATTTT.

In this sample, this clonotype turned up many times. The chain combines TRBV9 with TRBJ2-5; TRBD2 is a possible D gene (7 bases). The length of the CDR3 is 15 residues. V was cut by 4 bases and J by 5 bases, with 18 bases left in between. Germline assignment: CDR1 SGDLS and CDR2 YYNGEE. The chain's CDR3 is CASSSPDRGAETQYF. The CDR3, as DNA: TGTGCCAGCAGCTCACCTGATCGGGGGGCCGAGACCCAGTACTTC.

The rearrangement joins TRBV24-1 to TRBJ2-7; no definite D call. This CDR3 has 13 residues. The V end lost 3 bases, the J end lost 2 bases, and 7 bases lay between the germline ends. From germline, CDR1 is KGHDR and CDR2 SFDVKD. CDR3 sequence (DNA): TGTGCCACCAGTGATCCCGGAACCTACGAGCAGTACTTC. It specifies CATSDPGTYEQYF.

The V call is TRBV19, the J call TRBJ1-5; 8 bases map to TRBD1. Germline CDR1 and CDR2: LNHDA and SQIVND (reference sequence). Unmatched junction bases numbered 6, after V lost 7 bases and J lost 1 base. The CDR3 is made up of 15 amino acids. CDR3: CASKTTGASNQPQHF. The DNA of the CDR3 is TGTGCCAGTAAAACGACAGGGGCAAGCAATCAGCCCCAGCATTTT.

This clonotype was picked up many times. The CDR3 DNA reads as TGTGCCACCAATCCGACAGGGACGTTGAACACTGAAGCTTTCTTT. It specifies CATNPTGTLNTEAFF. This chain joins TRBV15 and TRBJ1-1, with TRBD1 matching 7 bases. The J segment lost 0 bases and the V segment lost 7 bases, leaving 8 bases of the junction unmatched. CDR3 size: 15 residues. Germline V lookup: CDR1 LNHNV, CDR2 YYDKDF (reference sequence). The full variable domain, in which reference TRBV15 and TRBJ1-1 provide the parts outside the CDR3, is DAMVIQNPRYQVTQFGKPVTLSCSQTLNHNVMYWYQQKSSQAPKLLFHYYDKDFNNEADTPDNFQSRRPNTSFCFLDIRSPGLGDTAMYLCATNPTGTLNTEAFFGQGTRLTVV.

This clonotype was seen just once. This CDR3 reads CASNWDYRAVGTQYF. CDR3 sequence (DNA): TGTGCCAGTAACTGGGACTACCGGGCAGTGGGTACGCAGTATTTT. The rearrangement links TRBV19 to TRBJ2-3; 7 positions match TRBD2. The germline CDR1 and CDR2 sequences are LNHDA and SQIVND (reference sequence). Losses at the gene ends were 7 bases for V and 8 bases for J; bases not matched to a gene: 15. This CDR3 is built from 15 residues. Full variable domain (remainder filled in from reference TRBV19 and TRBJ2-3): DGGITQSPKYLFRKEGQNVTLSCEQNLNHDAMYWYRQDPGQGLRLIYYSQIVNDFQKGDIAEGYSVSREKKESFPLTVTSAQKNPTAFYLCASNWDYRAVGTQYFGPGTRLTVL.

In its sample, this clonotype was seen a few times. The rearrangement links TRBV6-1 to TRBJ1-6, with 7 bases fitting TRBD1. V dropped 6 bases and J dropped 5; count of bases not matched to a gene: 4. The CDR3 extends over 14 amino acids. CDR1 MNHNS and CDR2 SASEGT come from the germline V gene. The CDR3 DNA reads TGTGCCAGCAGACGGGACAGCAATAATTCACCCCTCCACTTT. As protein: CASRRDSNNSPLHF.

This clonotype appeared many times. This rearrangement joins TRBV7-2 to TRBJ2-5; the D is unclear. Germline V lookup: CDR1 SGHTA, CDR2 FQGNSA. V dropped 1 base and J dropped 6 bases, with 12 bases sitting between them. The CDR3 length is 14 residues. CDR3 nucleotide sequence: TGTGCCAGCAGCTTAGAGGCATGGCAACAGACCCAGTACTTC. It translates to CASSLEAWQQTQYF.

The V gene is TRBV12-3 or TRBV12-4, the J gene TRBJ1-3, with D possibly TRBD1 on 5 matching bases. The CDR3 loop spans 15 amino acids. Trimming took 3 bases from V and 3 from J, leaving 12 bases between them. The CDR3 here is CASSLRGRGGNTIYF. CDR3 nucleotide sequence: TGTGCCAGCAGTTTGAGGGGCCGGGGTGGAAACACCATATATTTT.

This clonotype was seen only a few times. This sequence joins TRBV7-2 and TRBJ1-6; 8 nucleotides match TRBD1. V lost 5 bases and J lost 9; bases outside the gene matches: 12. Germline V CDR1 and CDR2: SGHTA, FQGNSA. The CDR3 loop spans 16 amino acids. This CDR3 reads CASSDPRTGWGSPLHF. DNA of the CDR3: TGTGCCAGCAGCGACCCCAGGACAGGGTGGGGTTCACCCCTCCACTTT.

This clonotype was seen many times. The chain carries TRBV28 and TRBJ2-7; D is undetermined. The CDR3 is 14 amino acids. V was clipped by 2 bases and J by 2 bases, with 10 bases between them. Germline V gene lookup returns CDR1 MDHEN and CDR2 SYDVKM. The CDR3 region has the DNA TGTGCCAGCAGTTTAAGGCCTGGGCCCTACGAGCAGTACTTC. Residues: CASSLRPGPYEQYF.

This clonotype was counted at least ten times. The chain is built from TRBV7-2 and TRBJ2-1, with D maybe TRBD2 (6 bases). Per germline, CDR1 SGHTA and CDR2 FQGNSA. CDR3 length: 16 amino acids. V lost 6 bases and J lost 0, with 15 bases in between. This CDR3 is CASSHLEGSSYNEQFF. CDR3 nucleotide sequence: TGTGCCAGCAGTCACCTGGAGGGGAGCTCCTACAATGAGCAGTTCTTC.

This clonotype was seen more than once but under ten times. The CDR3 spells CASSGNSFSLYGYTF. As DNA, the CDR3 is TGTGCCAGCAGTGGAAACAGCTTTAGCCTTTATGGCTACACCTTC. The chain uses TRBV7-9 and TRBJ1-2; D is ambiguous. Germline CDR1 is SEHNR and CDR2 is FQNEAQ (reference sequence). The CDR3 is 15 amino acids. V was pared by 6 bases and J by 5 bases, with 19 bases between.

This clonotype was detected a few times. The chain employs TRBV5-1 and TRBJ2-6; D not resolved. CDR3 length: 13 amino acids. Trimming stripped 6 bases from V and 0 bases from J, with 4 bases between. Per germline, CDR1 SGHRS and CDR2 YFSETQ. The CDR3 nucleotides are TGCGCCAGCACGGACTCTGGGGCCAACGTCCTGACTTTC. It translates to CASTDSGANVLTF.

This clonotype was seen many times. V and J are TRBV2 and TRBJ1-4; D is possibly TRBD1 (6 bases). The V gene lost 3 bases and the J gene lost 7 bases, with 9 bases spanning the gap. This CDR3 contains 13 residues. Per germline, CDR1 SNHLY and CDR2 FYNNEI. CDR3 bases: TGTGCCAGCAGTGACTCAGGGGCTGAAAAACTGTTTTTT. Translated, it gives CASSDSGAEKLFF.

This clonotype was detected a few times. The V and J genes are TRBV7-7 and TRBJ2-5, with unresolved D. The V gene lost 2 bases and the J gene lost 5 bases, with 12 bases spanning the gap. CDR3 size: 14 residues. Germline lookup yields CDR1 SSHAT and CDR2 FNYEAQ (reference sequence). The CDR3 here is CASSLSAAGETQYF. CDR3 bases: TGTGCCAGCAGCTTATCGGCAGCCGGGGAGACCCAGTACTTC.

The V call is TRBV7-3, the J call TRBJ2-3; 9 positions agree with TRBD1. Germline V gene data show CDR1 as SGHTA and CDR2 as FQGTGA. The CDR3 covers 15 residues. J was trimmed by 4 bases and V by 5 bases; bases with no gene match: 7. CDR3 amino acids: CASSDRDRAADTQYF. CDR3 bases: TGTGCCAGCAGCGACCGGGACAGGGCCGCAGATACGCAGTATTTT. Together with reference TRBV7-3 and TRBJ2-3, the CDR3 gives the full variable domain: GAGVSQTPSNKVTEKGKYVELRCDPISGHTALYWYRQSLGQGPEFLIYFQGTGAADDSGLPNDRFFAVRPEGSVSTLKIQRTERGDSAVYLCASSDRDRAADTQYFGPGTRLTVL.

In this sample, this clonotype turned up many times. This chain joins TRBV5-1 and TRBJ2-7; TRBD1 is a possible D gene (5 bases). The germline V gene has CDR1 SGHRS and CDR2 YFSETQ. The CDR3 extends over 15 amino acids. The ends were cut back, 1 base at V and 1 base at J, with 12 bases in the middle. Here the CDR3 reads CASSLHSDRSYEQYF. In DNA, the CDR3 is TGCGCCAGCAGCTTGCACTCTGACAGATCCTACGAGCAGTACTTC.

This clonotype was found many times. The rearrangement uses TRBV7-2 and TRBJ2-3; unclear D gene. The V end lost 1 base, the J end lost 0 bases, and 8 bases lay between the germline ends. The CDR3 has 15 amino acids. Germline V CDR1 and CDR2: SGHTA, FQGNSA. CDR3 sequence: CASSLDPESTDTQYF. The CDR3 DNA sequence: TGTGCCAGCAGCTTAGATCCAGAAAGCACAGATACGCAGTATTTT.

This clonotype has just a few counts. The chain has TRBV14 and TRBJ1-1, with 7 bases lining up with TRBD1. Losses at the gene ends were 6 bases for V and 3 bases for J; bases not matched to a gene: 7. The CDR3 runs 14 residues. Germline CDR1 SGHDN, CDR2 FVKESK. CDR3 residues: CASRRLQGYTEAFF. The DNA of the CDR3 is TGTGCCAGCAGGCGGCTACAGGGGTACACTGAAGCTTTCTTT.

The chain links TRBV6-1 to TRBJ1-5; no clear D gene. The germline V and J ends were trimmed by 5 bases and 9 bases, with 17 bases remaining between them. The CDR3 spans 14 residues. Germline loops: CDR1 MNHNS, CDR2 SASEGT. The CDR3 loop reads CASSQVLFVGPQHF. In DNA form, the CDR3 reads TGTGCCAGCAGTCAAGTTTTATTCGTAGGGCCCCAGCATTTT.

CDR3 sequence: CASSITVSIDYGYTF. In nucleotides, the CDR3 is TGTGCCAGTAGTATAACCGTGTCCATAGACTATGGCTACACCTTC. The chain recombines TRBV19 with TRBJ1-2, with unresolved D. The CDR3 totals 15 residues. Trimming pared 2 bases from V and 3 bases from J, leaving 13 bases between. The V gene's germline CDR1 is LNHDA and CDR2 SQIVND (reference sequence).

This clonotype has only a few counts. The genes are TRBV20-1 and TRBJ1-2; D perhaps matches TRBD1 (6 bases). CDR3 length: 14 residues. The ends were cut back, 3 bases at V and 2 bases at J, with 13 bases in the middle. Germline CDR1 is DFQATT and CDR2 is SNEGSKA (reference sequence). The CDR3 nucleotides read TGCAGTGCTAGGGGCCGGACAGTAAACTATGGCTACACCTTC. Protein sequence: CSARGRTVNYGYTF.

Notes on this clonotype: Germline and junction disagree at one end, which may indicate a read error. The chain uses TRBV20-1 and TRBJ1-3; D is undetermined. The CDR3 length is 16 residues. Looked up from germline, CDR1 is DFQATT and CDR2 is SNEGSKA (reference sequence). The CDR3 DNA reads as TGCAGTGCTAGAGATTTTACCAAAGGCTCTGGAAACACCATGTATTTT. Its protein is CSARDFTKGSGNTMYF.

As to this clonotype: A much bigger clone sits one base away, suggesting this may be a read error. V usage is TRBV10-3 and J usage is TRBJ2-5, with D possibly matching TRBD1 (6 bases). Germline CDR1 is ENHRY and CDR2 is SYGVKD. The CDR3 is 15 residues long. The CDR3 sequence is CANSTTGSPGETQYF. As DNA, the CDR3 is TGTGCCAACAGTACCACAGGGTCCCCCGGGGAGACCCAGTACTTC.

This clonotype is a singleton in its sample. It may be a read error: a sequence one base away is much more abundant. The chain recombines TRBV27 with TRBJ2-1; D perhaps matches TRBD2 (6 bases). Germline V gene lookup returns CDR1 MNHEY and CDR2 SMNVEV (reference sequence). The CDR3 consists of 14 residues. V dropped 4 bases and J dropped 9 bases, with 16 bases sitting between them. The CDR3 here is CASSYQRDSAEQFF. The CDR3 nucleotides are TGTGCCAGCAGTTACCAACGGGACTCAGCTGAGCAGTTCTTC.